These 20 T cell receptor beta chains were all obtained from the same sample, sequenced in a study of blood T cells in healthy people across ages. The second PCR ran about 6 to 12 cycles with a sample-barcoded 5' primer and J-beta primers. In TCRdb, the 5' RACE reads were re-called with MiXCR into one record per CDR3 protein. The table shows 550,000 to 650,000 distinct CDR3 sequences, with around 27% occurring only once. The same specimen was also included in a second study, on T cells of mothers and their children.

Specimen: blood. Every receptor here comes from a boy younger than 10 in good health.

J is TRBJ2-1 and V is TRBV5-1, with D perhaps assigned TRBD1 or TRBD2 (7 bases each). The end of the DNA aligns better with TRBJ2-5, so the J call may be wrong. The germline V gene has CDR1 SGHRS and CDR2 YFSETQ. The CDR3 has 15 amino acids. The chain's CDR3 is CASSMSGTVQETQYF. The CDR3 nucleotides read TGCGCCAGCAGCATGAGCGGGACAGTCCAAGAGACCCAGTACTTC.

Only a few counts were recorded for this clonotype. V is TRBV4-1 and J is TRBJ2-5, with 11 bases lining up with TRBD2. With V trimmed by 0 bases and J by 1 base, 4 bases remained unmatched. Looked up from germline, CDR1 is MGHRA and CDR2 is YSYEKL. CDR3 length: 17 amino acids. As DNA, the CDR3 is TGCGCCAGCAGCCAAGATATGCTAGCGGGAGGCCAAGAGACCCAGTACTTC. The encoded protein is CASSQDMLAGGQETQYF.

This clonotype was recorded a few times. The chain employs TRBV6-1 and TRBJ2-6, with D unclear. This CDR3 is 15 amino acids long. Germline V gene sequence: CDR1 MNHNS, CDR2 SASEGT. V shed 5 bases and J shed 0 bases, with 8 bases lying between them. CDR3 in amino acids: CASSPEISGANVLTF. Here the CDR3 DNA reads TGTGCCAGCAGTCCCGAAATCTCTGGGGCCAACGTCCTGACTTTC.

This clonotype was counted only a few times. CDR3 DNA: TGTGCTAGTGGTTTGGTATACGCACCTGAAGCTTTCTTT. This encodes CASGLVYAPEAFF. V usage is TRBV12-5 and J usage is TRBJ1-1; D remains ambiguous. V lost 0 bases to trimming and J lost 6 bases, with 8 bases between them. The length of the CDR3 is 13 residues. The germline V gene has CDR1 LGHNT and CDR2 FRNRAP.

This clonotype was counted a few times. CDR3 protein: CASSPARTSGEDEQFF. The CDR3, as DNA: TGTGCCAGCAGCCCCGCTCGGACTAGCGGGGAGGATGAGCAGTTCTTC. The chain uses TRBV7-9 and TRBJ2-5; 12 bases match TRBD2. The J call may be in error: the DNA end matches TRBJ2-1 better. Germline values: CDR1 SEHNR, CDR2 FQNEAQ (reference sequence). The CDR3 runs to 16 residues.

There are a few counts of this clonotype. V usage is TRBV3-1 and J usage is TRBJ1-6, with D uncertain. V was cut by 0 bases and J by 5 bases, with 5 bases left in between. CDR3 length: 14 amino acids. The V gene's germline CDR1 is LGHDT and CDR2 YNNKEL (reference sequence). CDR3 sequence (DNA): TGTGCCAGCAGCCAAGAGCCTGATAATTCACCCCTCCACTTT. Its protein is CASSQEPDNSPLHF.

The rearrangement joins TRBV12-3 or TRBV12-4 to TRBJ2-5; the match to TRBD1 covers 11 bases. The J call may be in error: the DNA end matches TRBJ2-7 better. The CDR3 spans 15 residues. In DNA, the CDR3 is TGTGCCAGCGCAGGGGGACAGGGGGGATTGGGCGAGCAGTACTTC. Translating it yields CASAGGQGGLGEQYF.

This clonotype was seen only a few times. The DNA for the CDR3 is TGTGCCAGCAGCCAAAAATGGGGCGGACTCACCGGGGAGCTGTTTTTT. It specifies CASSQKWGGLTGELFF. The rearrangement links TRBV3-1 to TRBJ2-2; D tentatively fits TRBD1 or TRBD2 (5 bases each). CDR1 and CDR2 (germline): LGHDT, YNNKEL (reference sequence). V gave up 2 bases and J gave up 4 bases, with 14 bases separating them. The CDR3 is 16 residues long.

The chain is built from TRBV6-4 and TRBJ2-1; 8 bases align to TRBD2. V gave up 0 bases and J gave up 9 bases; unmatched junction bases: 7. In germline, CDR1 is MRHNA, CDR2 SNTAGT. The CDR3 extends over 15 amino acids. The CDR3 spells CASSDSVSGSSEQFF. As DNA, the CDR3 is TGTGCCAGCAGTGACTCCGTGAGCGGGAGCTCTGAGCAGTTCTTC.

V gene TRBV20-1 combines with J gene TRBJ2-1, with D maybe TRBD2 (6 bases). V was trimmed by 4 bases and J by 4 bases, leaving 14 bases between them. This CDR3 is built from 14 residues. The germline gives CDR1 DFQATT, CDR2 SNEGSKA (reference sequence). The CDR3 DNA sequence: TGCAGTGCTATGGGACTCATAACTTACAATGAGCAGTTCTTC. It is translated as CSAMGLITYNEQFF.

This clonotype has more than one count but fewer than ten. J is TRBJ2-5 and V is TRBV20-1, with 9 bases identical to TRBD1. With the DNA end fitting TRBJ2-7 better, the J assignment may be wrong. The germline gives CDR1 DFQATT, CDR2 SNEGSKA (reference sequence). This CDR3 is 14 amino acids long. For the CDR3, the DNA is TGCAGTGCTTCAGACAGGGGGGCCTCCTACGAGCAGTACTTC. Translated: CSASDRGASYEQYF.

This CDR3 is CASSEYKAGRVDNQPQHF. The CDR3 bases are TGTGCCAGCAGTGAATATAAGGCAGGGAGGGTTGACAATCAGCCCCAGCATTTT. This sequence joins TRBV25-1 and TRBJ1-5, with D perhaps matching TRBD1 (5 bases). Between the trimmed V and J ends, which lost 0 bases and 3 bases, there was a span of 18 bases. Germline loops: CDR1 MGHDK, CDR2 SYGVNS. The CDR3 consists of 18 residues. Drawing the rest from reference TRBV25-1 and TRBJ1-5, the complete variable domain is EADIYQTPRYLVIGTGKKITLECSQTMGHDKMYWYQQDPGMELHLIHYSYGVNSTEKGDLSSESTVSRIRTEHFPLTLESARPSHTSQYLCASSEYKAGRVDNQPQHFGDGTRLSIL.

This clonotype was seen only a few times. The chain employs TRBV4-3 and TRBJ2-7; perhaps D is TRBD1 or TRBD2 (5 bases each). CDR1 is LGHNA, CDR2 YSLEER, per germline. The CDR3 length is 15 residues. The germline V and J ends were trimmed by 4 bases and 5 bases, with 18 bases remaining between them. CDR3 DNA: TGCGCCAGCAGCCGCGACCGTGGAGAGGGGAACGAGCAGTACTTC. It yields the protein CASSRDRGEGNEQYF.

Only a few counts were recorded for this clonotype. The chain carries TRBV5-1 and TRBJ2-7; D is perhaps TRBD1 (6 bases). The V end was cut by 4 bases, the J end by 2 bases, with 22 bases between. CDR1 is SGHRS, CDR2 YFSETQ, per germline. CDR3 length: 17 residues. The CDR3 reads CASSKRTVSYPTYEQYF. The CDR3 DNA follows: TGCGCCAGCAGCAAAAGGACAGTCTCATACCCAACCTACGAGCAGTACTTC.

V usage is TRBV4-1 and J usage is TRBJ2-4, with TRBD2 identical over 7 bases. The closer fit of TRBJ2-1 to the DNA end suggests the J call may be wrong. The CDR3 contains 13 residues. CDR1 and CDR2 (germline): MGHRA, YSYEKL. CDR3 residues: CASSQPTSGGQFF. The CDR3 DNA reads as TGCGCCAGCAGCCAGCCCACCTCGGGGGGGCAGTTCTTC.

The gene calls are TRBV7-4 and TRBJ2-7; perhaps TRBD2 as D (5 bases). The CDR3 is made up of 16 amino acids. Germline assignment: CDR1 SGHVT and CDR2 SQSDAQ. Trimming stripped 5 bases from V and 5 bases from J, with 22 bases between. The CDR3 spells CASSPRRRPTRDEQYF. The CDR3 DNA reads as TGTGCCAGCAGCCCGAGAAGAAGACCGACGAGGGACGAGCAGTACTTC.

This clonotype has just a few counts. This sequence joins TRBV7-9 and TRBJ2-5, with D uncertain. The J call may not be correct, given that the DNA end is closer to TRBJ2-7. The CDR3 length is 15 residues. CDR1 is SEHNR, CDR2 FQNEAQ, per germline (reference sequence). Written as DNA, the CDR3 is TGTGCCAGCAGCCTAGGGATCGGCTACTCCTACGAGCAGTACTTC. Translating it yields CASSLGIGYSYEQYF.

The chain uses TRBV30 and TRBJ2-3, with unresolved D. Germline V gene data show CDR1 as GTSNPN and CDR2 as SVGIG (reference sequence). The CDR3 extends over 14 amino acids. V was trimmed by 5 bases and J by 0 bases, leaving 12 bases between them. The CDR3 protein is CAWGKGPSTDTQYF. The CDR3, as DNA: TGTGCCTGGGGGAAGGGCCCTAGCACAGATACGCAGTATTTT.

This clonotype has at least ten counts. The V call is TRBV5-1, the J call TRBJ2-1; D is unresolved. Germline V gene data show CDR1 as SGHRS and CDR2 as YFSETQ. The CDR3 sequence is 14 residues long. Trimming stripped 0 bases from V and 3 bases from J, with 7 bases between. CDR3 DNA: TGCGCCAGCAGCTTGGGCTCAAACTACAATGAGCAGTTCTTC. This sequence encodes CASSLGSNYNEQFF.

This clonotype has more than one count but fewer than ten. This chain links TRBV7-2 with TRBJ2-1, with 9 bases fitting TRBD2. The CDR3 runs 14 residues. Per germline, CDR1 SGHTA and CDR2 FQGNSA. V was clipped by 1 base and J by 8 bases; unmatched bases: 3. The CDR3 sequence is CASSLVGTSHEQFF. In nucleotides, the CDR3 is TGTGCCAGCAGCTTAGTTGGGACTAGCCATGAGCAGTTCTTC. The entire variable domain, with the rest obtained from reference TRBV7-2 and TRBJ2-1, is as follows: GAGVSQSPSNKVTEKGKDVELRCDPISGHTALYWYRQSLGQGLEFLIYFQGNSAPDKSGLPSDRFSAERTGGSVSTLTIQRTQQEDSAVYLCASSLVGTSHEQFFGPGTRLTVL.